These 31 T cell receptor beta chains were sequenced from one sample in a study of neurological immune-mediated disorders. TCRdb independently ran MiXCR on the 5' RACE reads; one entry per CDR3 protein. The sample lists about 70,000 distinct CDR3 sequences, roughly 4.9% seen once, with about 5% in the top ten. Specimen: PBMCs. Every receptor here comes from a human donor with multiple sclerosis. The donor label of this sample is uncertain.

This clonotype was observed at least ten times. The rearrangement links TRBV10-3 to TRBJ2-5; D is unclear. The ends were cut back, 8 bases at V and 0 bases at J, with 7 bases in the middle. CDR1 ENHRY and CDR2 SYGVKD come from the germline V gene. The CDR3 is 12 amino acids. CDR3 protein: CAIGYNQETQYF. The CDR3 bases are TGTGCCATCGGGTACAACCAAGAGACCCAGTACTTC.

Many counts were recorded for this clonotype. This chain connects TRBV5-5 to TRBJ1-1; unclear D gene. The V end lost 3 bases, the J end lost 4 bases, and 13 bases lay between the germline ends. This CDR3 comprises 14 residues. Germline lookup yields CDR1 SGHKS and CDR2 YYEKEE (reference sequence). The CDR3 DNA sequence: TGTGCCAGCAGCTACAGCCCCAGAGGCACTGAAGCTTTCTTT. It specifies CASSYSPRGTEAFF. Combining the CDR3 with reference TRBV5-5 and TRBJ1-1 gives the whole variable domain DAGVTQSPTHLIKTRGQQVTLRCSPISGHKSVSWYQQVLGQGPQFIFQYYEKEERGRGNFPDRFSARQFPNYSSELNVNALLLGDSALYLCASSYSPRGTEAFFGQGTRLTVV.

This clonotype was observed at least ten times. This chain connects TRBV18 to TRBJ2-1; TRBD1 aligns across 7 bases. The V gene end was trimmed by 5 bases and the J gene end by 4 bases; junction bases not matched to a gene: 8. The germline CDR1 and CDR2 sequences are KGHSH and LQKENI. The CDR3 length is 15 residues. The CDR3 coding sequence is TGTGCCAGCTCAAATAGGGGACAGACTTACAATGAGCAGTTCTTC. Its protein product is CASSNRGQTYNEQFF.

This clonotype was counted many times. V gene TRBV20-1 combines with J gene TRBJ1-3, with 8 bases identical to TRBD1. J was trimmed by 0 bases and V by 5 bases; bases with no gene match: 3. Germline V gene sequence: CDR1 DFQATT, CDR2 SNEGSKA (reference sequence). The CDR3 is 14 amino acids. CDR3 in amino acids: CSAGGQGSGNTIYF. CDR3 in DNA: TGCAGTGCTGGAGGACAGGGCTCTGGAAACACCATATATTTT.

There are a few counts of this clonotype. The V and J genes are TRBV7-8 and TRBJ2-1, with a tentative D call TRBD1 (5 bases). CDR1 and CDR2 from the germline V gene are SGHVS and FQNEAQ. CDR3 length equals 16 residues. The ends were cut back, 1 base at V and 3 bases at J, with 13 bases in the middle. In nucleotides, the CDR3 is TGTGCCAGCAGCTTAGAGTTAGCTAGGGGCTACAATGAGCAGTTCTTC. Its translation: CASSLELARGYNEQFF.

This clonotype was counted ten times or more. V usage is TRBV20-1 and J usage is TRBJ1-4, with TRBD1 matching 7 bases. From germline, CDR1 is DFQATT and CDR2 SNEGSKA (reference sequence). V shed 5 bases and J 0 bases; nucleotides not matched to a gene: 6. The CDR3 length is 15 residues. The CDR3 reads CSAGQGGSTNEKLFF. CDR3 coding DNA: TGCAGTGCTGGCCAGGGGGGGTCAACTAATGAAAAACTGTTTTTT.

This clonotype was detected ten times or more. The chain joins TRBV20-1 to TRBJ1-2, with no clear D. Trimming pared 2 bases from V and 2 bases from J, leaving 3 bases between. There are 11 residues in the CDR3. Looked up from germline, CDR1 is DFQATT and CDR2 is SNEGSKA (reference sequence). The CDR3 DNA is TGCAGTGCTAGATTAAACTATGGCTACACCTTC. Translation: CSARLNYGYTF.

This clonotype was counted ten times or more. The J gene is TRBJ2-7, the V gene TRBV11-2, with 11 bases matching TRBD1. The germline CDR1 and CDR2 sequences are SGHAT and FQNNGV. The ends lost 5 bases at V and 3 bases at J; junction bases unmatched: 6. The CDR3 loop spans 15 amino acids. In DNA form, the CDR3 reads TGTGCCAGCAGCGCGGGACAGGGGGTTCTCTACGAGCAGTACTTC. Its translation: CASSAGQGVLYEQYF.

This clonotype was seen ten or more times. J is TRBJ1-1 and V is TRBV5-1, with D unclear. CDR1 is SGHRS and CDR2 is YFSETQ in the germline V gene. The CDR3 has 15 residues. Trimming left V 7 bases short and J 0 bases short, with 16 bases between. CDR3: CASYYQPSMNTEAFF. CDR3 nucleotides: TGCGCCAGCTACTATCAGCCATCCATGAACACTGAAGCTTTCTTT.

This clonotype came up many times. The rearrangement links TRBV5-1 to TRBJ1-1; D possibly corresponds to TRBD1 (5 bases). CDR3 length equals 14 residues. Germline V gene sequence: CDR1 SGHRS, CDR2 YFSETQ. Trimming cost V 0 bases and J 4 bases, with 10 bases left between them. The CDR3 DNA follows: TGCGCCAGCAGCTTGGTGGCGGGGACCACTGAAGCTTTCTTT. Translated: CASSLVAGTTEAFF.

The table lists this clonotype with many counts. The chain combines TRBV15 with TRBJ1-1, with D perhaps matching TRBD1 (5 bases). The CDR3 sequence is 14 residues long. Trimming shortened V by 8 bases and J by 1 base, and 14 bases separated the two germline ends. Germline values: CDR1 LNHNV, CDR2 YYDKDF (reference sequence). The CDR3 DNA follows: TGTGCCACCCTAAGGGCAGGGAGGAACACTGAAGCTTTCTTT. Amino acids: CATLRAGRNTEAFF. Combining the CDR3 with reference TRBV15 and TRBJ1-1 gives the whole variable domain DAMVIQNPRYQVTQFGKPVTLSCSQTLNHNVMYWYQQKSSQAPKLLFHYYDKDFNNEADTPDNFQSRRPNTSFCFLDIRSPGLGDTAMYLCATLRAGRNTEAFFGQGTRLTVV.

This clonotype was observed at least ten times. V gene TRBV7-6 combines with J gene TRBJ2-3, with D tentatively TRBD2 (6 bases). Germline values: CDR1 SGHVS, CDR2 FNYEAQ. CDR3 length: 19 residues. V was pared by 3 bases and J by 1 base, with 23 bases between. The CDR3 DNA reads TGTGCCAGCAGCTTCTATCACGCAGGGAGGCCGCTGGGCACAGATACGCAGTATTTT. It translates to CASSFYHAGRPLGTDTQYF. Looking up the rest from reference TRBV7-6 and TRBJ2-3 gives the full variable domain: GAGVSQSPRYKVTKRGQDVALRCDPISGHVSLYWYRQALGQGPEFLTYFNYEAQQDKSGLPNDRFSAERPEGSISTLTIQRTEQRDSAMYRCASSFYHAGRPLGTDTQYFGPGTRLTVL.

This chain joins TRBV4-1 and TRBJ1-2, with D tentatively TRBD1 (6 bases). This CDR3 spans 14 amino acids. Between the trimmed V and J ends, which lost 4 bases and 2 bases, there was a span of 11 bases. The germline gives CDR1 MGHRA, CDR2 YSYEKL. Here the CDR3 DNA reads TGCGCCAGCAGCCGCAGTACAGGGAACTATGGCTACACCTTC. Protein: CASSRSTGNYGYTF.

This clonotype was detected only a few times. V is TRBV5-1 and J is TRBJ2-7; TRBD1 matches 7 bases. The J segment lost 3 bases and the V segment lost 8 bases, leaving 8 bases of the junction unmatched. This CDR3 has 13 residues. The germline V gene encodes CDR1 SGHRS and CDR2 YFSETQ. CDR3 in amino acids: CASGVAGGYEQYF. The CDR3 DNA follows: TGCGCCAGTGGCGTGGCAGGGGGCTACGAGCAGTACTTC.

Ten or more counts support this clonotype. This chain connects TRBV5-1 to TRBJ2-2; D might be TRBD1 (6 bases). Germline CDR1 SGHRS, CDR2 YFSETQ. Trimming pared 1 base from V and 5 bases from J, leaving 12 bases between. CDR3 length equals 15 residues. The CDR3 nucleotides are TGCGCCAGCAGCTTGCAACAGGGAGTAACCGGGGAGCTGTTTTTT. Translating it yields CASSLQQGVTGELFF.

This clonotype was counted at least ten times. The rearrangement uses TRBV5-1 and TRBJ2-2; no clear D gene. Trimming removed 4 bases from V and 8 bases from J, with 9 bases in between. The CDR3 is made up of 12 amino acids. Germline V gene data show CDR1 as SGHRS and CDR2 as YFSETQ. The CDR3 region has the DNA TGCGCCAGCAGCCTGATTGGGGGGGAGCTGTTTTTT. Its protein is CASSLIGGELFF.

This clonotype showed up many times. CDR3 loop: CASSLIPGDNTEAFF. In nucleotides, the CDR3 is TGCGCCAGCAGCTTGATCCCCGGGGACAACACTGAAGCTTTCTTT. The gene calls are TRBV5-1 and TRBJ1-1, with a possible D match to TRBD1 (5 bases). Trimming shortened V by 1 base and J by 2 bases, and 12 bases separated the two germline ends. Germline V gives CDR1 SGHRS, CDR2 YFSETQ. This CDR3 comprises 15 residues.

This clonotype appeared many times. This chain connects TRBV12-3 or TRBV12-4 to TRBJ1-6; D is uncertain. The CDR3 length is 14 residues. Trimming removed 2 bases from V and 6 bases from J, with 8 bases in between. CDR3 nucleotides: TGTGCCAGCAGTTTACAGGCTGGTAATTCACCCCTCCACTTT. Translation gives CASSLQAGNSPLHF.

This clonotype was detected ten times or more. V gene TRBV5-1 combines with J gene TRBJ1-1; tentatively, D is TRBD1 (5 bases). V lost 4 bases, J lost 2 bases, and 21 bases lay in between. Germline assignment: CDR1 SGHRS and CDR2 YFSETQ. This CDR3 contains 17 residues. CDR3 sequence: CASSLLPIGGGNTEAFF. The CDR3, as DNA: TGCGCCAGCAGCCTTCTCCCTATTGGGGGGGGAAACACTGAAGCTTTCTTT.

This clonotype was counted many times. The chain uses TRBV20-1 and TRBJ1-1; D uncertain. CDR3 length equals 15 residues. V was trimmed by 1 base and J by 0 bases, leaving 12 bases between them. Germline CDR1 DFQATT, CDR2 SNEGSKA (reference sequence). The CDR3 spells CSARVKIALNTEAFF. CDR3 nucleotide sequence: TGCAGTGCTAGAGTTAAGATCGCCCTGAACACTGAAGCTTTCTTT.

There are many counts of this clonotype. J is TRBJ2-7 and V is TRBV7-6; D is uncertain. The germline V gene encodes CDR1 SGHVS and CDR2 FNYEAQ. Between the trimmed V and J ends, which lost 2 bases and 2 bases, there was a span of 7 bases. CDR3 length: 13 residues. The CDR3: CASSLIETYEQYF. The DNA of the CDR3 is TGTGCCAGCAGCTTAATTGAGACCTACGAGCAGTACTTC. The variable domain in full, completed from reference TRBV7-6 and TRBJ2-7, reads GAGVSQSPRYKVTKRGQDVALRCDPISGHVSLYWYRQALGQGPEFLTYFNYEAQQDKSGLPNDRFSAERPEGSISTLTIQRTEQRDSAMYRCASSLIETYEQYFGPGTRLTVT.

The table lists this clonotype with many counts. The chain carries TRBV4-1 and TRBJ1-4, with D possibly matching TRBD1 (6 bases). CDR3 length: 16 amino acids. The germline V gene has CDR1 MGHRA and CDR2 YSYEKL. Trimming stripped 4 bases from V and 7 bases from J, with 19 bases between. The CDR3 nucleotides read TGCGCCAGCAGCCGCATAGGGGGGGCTCTCGGTGAAAAACTGTTTTTT. Encoded protein: CASSRIGGALGEKLFF.

This clonotype was seen repeatedly, ten times or more. The rearrangement links TRBV5-1 to TRBJ2-3; 8 bases line up with TRBD1. Trimming cost V 3 bases and J 6 bases; bases outside gene matches: 6. The CDR3 has 14 residues. Germline V gene sequence: CDR1 SGHRS, CDR2 YFSETQ. The CDR3, as DNA: TGCGCCAGCAGCTCCCGGACAGGGCGGGATACGCAGTATTTT. This translates into CASSSRTGRDTQYF.

This clonotype was observed many times. This sequence joins TRBV7-9 and TRBJ2-1; TRBD2 aligns across 8 bases. CDR3 length equals 14 residues. J was trimmed by 7 bases and V by 4 bases; bases with no gene match: 6. Germline assignment: CDR1 SEHNR and CDR2 FQNEAQ (reference sequence). In DNA, the CDR3 is TGTGCCAGCAGCTCCCGTAGCGGGGAAAATGAGCAGTTCTTC. Amino acid sequence: CASSSRSGENEQFF.

This clonotype was counted many times. The V and J genes are TRBV7-9 and TRBJ1-4; no clear D gene. In germline, CDR1 is SEHNR, CDR2 FQNEAQ (reference sequence). The CDR3 runs 13 residues. V lost 4 bases and J 3 bases, leaving 6 bases between the germline ends. CDR3: CASSSIPNEKLFF. The CDR3, as DNA: TGTGCCAGCAGCTCGATTCCTAATGAAAAACTGTTTTTT.

Many counts were recorded for this clonotype. The CDR3 DNA is TGCGCCAGCAGAAGCTACAGGGGAGGGGGTAATGAAAAACTGTTTTTT. As protein: CASRSYRGGGNEKLFF. V gene TRBV4-1 combines with J gene TRBJ1-4; 7 bases map to TRBD1. The CDR3 has 16 residues. V trimming: 6 bases; J trimming: 4 bases; junction bases outside the gene matches: 11. Germline lookup yields CDR1 MGHRA and CDR2 YSYEKL.

Ten or more counts support this clonotype. The rearrangement links TRBV20-1 to TRBJ2-1, with 8 bases aligning to TRBD2. The CDR3 runs to 14 residues. From germline, CDR1 is DFQATT and CDR2 SNEGSKA (reference sequence). CDR3 sequence reads: CSARRGGTGNEQFF. The CDR3 region has the DNA TGCAGCGCCCGTCGGGGGGGCACGGGGAATGAGCAGTTCTTC.

Many counts were recorded for this clonotype. V and J are TRBV20-1 and TRBJ1-5; D may be TRBD1 (6 bases). Germline CDR1 is DFQATT and CDR2 is SNEGSKA (reference sequence). There are 14 residues in the CDR3. V lost 2 bases and J 0 bases, leaving 8 bases between the germline ends. The CDR3 region has the DNA TGCAGTGCTAGACAGGGGTATAGCAATCAGCCCCAGCATTTT. Translating gives CSARQGYSNQPQHF.

This clonotype was seen many times. The chain uses TRBV20-1 and TRBJ2-7, with D perhaps TRBD1 (6 bases). CDR3 length: 12 residues. The germline CDR1 and CDR2 sequences are DFQATT and SNEGSKA (reference sequence). V was trimmed by 6 bases and J by 3 bases, leaving 12 bases between them. This CDR3 is CSATRGIYEQYF. Written as DNA, the CDR3 is TGCAGTGCCACGAGGGGGATCTACGAGCAGTACTTC.

The sample holds many counts of this clonotype. The J gene is TRBJ2-1, the V gene TRBV10-3, with 13 bases aligning to TRBD2. This CDR3 has 15 residues. The V segment lost 2 bases and the J segment 5 bases; nucleotides outside the gene matches: 0. CDR1 is ENHRY and CDR2 is SYGVKD in the germline V gene. The CDR3 coding sequence is TGTGCCATCAGTGAGGGACTAGCGGGGGACAATGAGCAGTTCTTC. Its translation is CAISEGLAGDNEQFF.

This clonotype was picked up many times. The chain links TRBV10-3 to TRBJ2-1; D gene uncertain. From germline, CDR1 is ENHRY and CDR2 SYGVKD. The V end lost 2 bases, the J end lost 6 bases, and 14 bases lay between the germline ends. The CDR3 has 15 amino acids. CDR3 sequence reads: CAISEGVLGSNEQFF. DNA of the CDR3: TGTGCCATCAGTGAGGGTGTCCTCGGGTCCAATGAGCAGTTCTTC.